The 15 T cell receptor beta chains reported below all come from one sample, sequenced in a study of shared clonotypes between healthy human individuals. Here immunoSEQ multiplex PCR was the method, and the copy in TCRdb shows in-frame clones only, minus some. This table holds fewer than 3 million clones, just under 95% found once. The material sequenced was naive CD4+ T cells from PBMCs. Sample subset: CD45RA+ positively selected. The receptors come from a man aged 18 to 29 in good health. Some clones in this sample may be carry-over from other donors' samples.

Turning to this clone: The sample holds other DNA sequences that translate to the same CDR3. The chain employs TRBV9 and TRBJ2-2; 12 bases agree with TRBD2. This CDR3 region has 15 residues. V gave up 1 base and J gave up 5 bases; unmatched junction bases: 0. Germline assignment: CDR1 SGDLS and CDR2 YYNGEE. The CDR3, as DNA: TGTGCCAGCAGCGTACTAGCGGGAGGGACCGGGGAGCTGTTTTTT. It encodes CASSVLAGGTGELFF.

This chain connects TRBV14 to TRBJ2-5, with a weak D call TRBD2 (6 bases). CDR1 and CDR2 (germline): SGHDN, FVKESK. V lost 5 bases and J 5 bases, leaving 15 bases between the germline ends. The CDR3 is 14 residues long. The CDR3 loop is CASSRSGVGETQYF. The DNA of the CDR3 is TGTGCCAGCAGCAGGTCGGGGGTCGGTGAGACCCAGTACTTC.

The chain links TRBV6-1 to TRBJ2-3; D not certain. V was shortened by 9 bases and J by 1 base, with 11 bases between the two germline ends. Germline CDR1 MNHNS, CDR2 SASEGT. The CDR3 covers 13 residues. CDR3 residues: CASDPRRTDTQYF. The CDR3 nucleotides are TGTGCCAGTGACCCGAGGCGCACAGATACGCAGTATTTT.

The chain couples TRBV5-4 to TRBJ1-1, with a possible D match to TRBD1 (5 bases). The CDR3 consists of 14 residues. V lost 4 bases and J lost 0, with 10 bases in between. Germline V CDR1 and CDR2: SGHNT, YYREEE (reference sequence). CDR3 sequence (DNA): TGTGCCAGCAGCGCCGACAGTATGAACACTGAAGCTTTCTTT. It codes for CASSADSMNTEAFF.

The genes are TRBV7-3 and TRBJ2-4; 7 nucleotides align to TRBD2. Per the germline V gene, CDR1 is SGHTA and CDR2 is FQGTGA. Germline trimming cut 6 bases from V and 1 base from J; bases unmatched to any gene: 6. The CDR3 runs to 15 residues. The chain's CDR3 is CASSHGRSAKNIQYF. CDR3 nucleotides: TGTGCCAGCAGTCACGGGAGGTCGGCCAAAAACATTCAGTACTTC.

The chain combines TRBV30 with TRBJ1-5; perhaps TRBD1 as D (5 bases). CDR3 length equals 13 residues. The ends were cut back, 0 bases at V and 5 bases at J, with 8 bases in the middle. The germline V gene has CDR1 GTSNPN and CDR2 SVGIG (reference sequence). DNA of the CDR3: TGTGCCTGGAGTGTACTACAGGATCAGCCCCAGCATTTT. Its protein is CAWSVLQDQPQHF. The full variable domain, with the rest looked up from reference TRBV30 and TRBJ1-5, is SQTIHQWPATLVQPVGSPLSLECTVEGTSNPNLYWYRQAAGRGLQLLFYSVGIGQISSEVPQNLSASRPQDRQFILSSKKLLLSDSGFYLCAWSVLQDQPQHFGDGTRLSIL.

The V call is TRBV28, the J call TRBJ2-7; 9 bases are a match to TRBD1. V was clipped by 7 bases and J by 2 bases; unmatched bases: 3. The germline V gene has CDR1 MDHEN and CDR2 SYDVKM. The CDR3 totals 13 residues. As DNA, the CDR3 is TGTGCCAGCAAGGGACAGGGCCCCTACGAGCAGTACTTC. Its translation: CASKGQGPYEQYF.

The J gene is TRBJ1-2, the V gene TRBV5-5; possible D gene TRBD1, 5 bases. The length of the CDR3 is 11 residues. Trimming pared 4 bases from V and 5 bases from J, leaving 6 bases between. Germline V gene lookup returns CDR1 SGHKS and CDR2 YYEKEE (reference sequence). The CDR3: CASSPGYGYTF. The CDR3 coding sequence is TGTGCCAGCAGCCCAGGGTATGGCTACACCTTC. The full variable domain, its missing parts supplied by reference TRBV5-5 and TRBJ1-2, is DAGVTQSPTHLIKTRGQQVTLRCSPISGHKSVSWYQQVLGQGPQFIFQYYEKEERGRGNFPDRFSARQFPNYSSELNVNALLLGDSALYLCASSPGYGYTFGSGTRLTVV.

There are a few counts of this clone. The genes are TRBV5-6 and TRBJ2-4; 7 nucleotides align to TRBD2. The germline gives CDR1 SGHDT, CDR2 YYEEEE. Germline trimming cut 6 bases from V and 11 bases from J; bases unmatched to any gene: 8. The CDR3 totals 12 residues. CDR3: CASNRWTSVQYF. The CDR3 nucleotides are TGTGCCAGCAACCGGTGGACTAGTGTTCAGTACTTC.

The CDR3 bases are TGCGCCAGCAGCTTAAATCTGGATACGCAGTATTTT. Its translation: CASSLNLDTQYF. The rearrangement links TRBV5-1 to TRBJ2-3; D uncertain. The CDR3 loop spans 12 amino acids. V lost 2 bases, J lost 6 bases, and 7 bases lay in between. CDR1 and CDR2 from the germline V gene are SGHRS and YFSETQ.

The chain couples TRBV5-1 to TRBJ2-5; tentative D call: TRBD1 (6 bases). The V end lost 2 bases, the J end lost 4 bases, and 21 bases lay between the germline ends. The CDR3 runs to 17 residues. Germline values: CDR1 SGHRS, CDR2 YFSETQ. CDR3 sequence reads: CASSFYRELWRRETQYF. CDR3 DNA: TGCGCCAGCAGCTTCTACAGGGAACTATGGCGTCGAGAGACCCAGTACTTC.

The chain uses TRBV5-4 and TRBJ1-2, with 10 bases that match TRBD1. The CDR3 loop spans 15 amino acids. Germline CDR1 reads SGHNT; CDR2 reads YYREEE (reference sequence). V shed 0 bases, J shed 7 bases, and the junction held 6 bases outside the gene matches. The CDR3 nucleotides read TGTGCCAGCAGCTTGGCGGGACAGGGGATGAGTGGCTACACCTTC. Residues: CASSLAGQGMSGYTF.

The chain's CDR3 is CASKGYLAGKADTQYF. The CDR3 nucleotides are TGTGCCAGCAAAGGCTATTTAGCCGGAAAGGCGGATACGCAGTATTTT. This sequence joins TRBV7-8 and TRBJ2-3; no reliable D call. The CDR3 runs 16 residues. The V and J ends lost 7 bases and 6 bases respectively, with 23 bases between them. Germline V gives CDR1 SGHVS, CDR2 FQNEAQ.

This clone has just one count. The V and J genes are TRBV18 and TRBJ1-4, with D uncertain. V dropped 4 bases and J dropped 7 bases, with 13 bases sitting between them. The germline V gene encodes CDR1 KGHSH and CDR2 LQKENI. The CDR3 has 14 amino acids. In DNA form, the CDR3 reads TGTGCCAGCTCACAACCATCCGGGGTTGAAAAACTGTTTTTT. Translated, it gives CASSQPSGVEKLFF.

This clone was detected only once. The rearrangement links TRBV18 to TRBJ1-3; D not certain. The CDR3 has 14 residues. CDR1 and CDR2 (germline): KGHSH, LQKENI. Between the trimmed V and J ends, which lost 4 bases and 0 bases, there was a span of 7 bases. CDR3 nucleotides: TGTGCCAGCTCACATGGGGACTCTGGAAACACCATATATTTT. Encoded protein: CASSHGDSGNTIYF.